Following are 27 T cell receptor beta chains from one sample sequenced in a study of tumor-infiltrating lymphocytes in primary liver carcinoma (dated by TCRdb to about 2017). Data came from an Illumina HiSeq 2500. Starting from around 500 ng total RNA, TCRbeta-specific cDNA was produced by reverse transcription with a constant-region primer and ProtoScript II reverse transcriptase. Three nested multiplex PCR rounds, following a slightly modified ARM-PCR procedure, were used to build the TCRbeta libraries. The first two PCR rounds used multiplex TRBV1-TRBV30 forward primers with a Cbeta reverse primer, each for roughly 11 cycles. TCRdb applied fastp at Q25 and MiXCR to the public reads, then kept only in-frame beta chains. Each record represents a unique CDR3 protein, reported with the most common genes and DNA among its rows. This sample is represented by about 320,000 distinct CDR3 sequences; around three fifths of them were singletons. Together, the top ten hold around 9.5% of the sample.

Blood RNA was extracted from unsorted whole blood using TRIzol reagent, and germline DNA was obtained with the DNeasy Blood & Tissue kit. Sequencing input: peripheral blood. The receptors here all came from a man aged 35 to 55 with primary liver carcinoma and hepatitis B virus infection.

The rearrangement links TRBV5-4 to TRBJ2-5; perhaps TRBD2 as D (5 bases). Germline values: CDR1 SGHNT, CDR2 YYREEE (reference sequence). Trimming took 3 bases from V and 2 from J, leaving 11 bases between them. The CDR3 runs to 14 residues. The CDR3, as DNA: TGTGCCAGCAGCTCCAAGCGGTCTCAAGAGACCCAGTACTTC. It translates to CASSSKRSQETQYF. The full variable domain, in which reference TRBV5-4 and TRBJ2-5 provide the parts outside the CDR3, is ETGVTQSPTHLIKTRGQQVTLRCSSQSGHNTVSWYQQALGQGPQFIFQYYREEENGRGNFPPRFSGLQFPNYSSELNVNALELDDSALYLCASSSKRSQETQYFGPGTRLLVL.

On this clonotype itself: At one of its ends the junction is not consistent with the germline gene, which may arise from a read error. The V call is TRBV15, the J call TRBJ1-1, with D possibly matching TRBD1 (5 bases). From germline, CDR1 is LNHNV and CDR2 YYDKDF (reference sequence). This CDR3 is built from 14 residues. The CDR3 reads CVTSRDHAGTEAFF. CDR3 nucleotides: TGTGTCACCAGCAGAGATCATGCGGGGACTGAAGCTTTCTTC.

This clonotype showed up just a few times. Compared with germline, one end of the junction differs, possibly owing to a read error. This chain connects TRBV18 to TRBJ2-7; D may be TRBD2 (6 bases). Germline V gives CDR1 KGHSH, CDR2 LQKENI. The CDR3 contains 16 residues. The CDR3 region has the DNA TGTGCCAGCTCACCAAATTTGGCAAGGGATCCGGGACTCGCTGTCTTC. Its translation is CASSPNLARDPGLAVF.

This clonotype has only a few counts. The chain is built from TRBV5-6 and TRBJ2-1; tentatively, D is TRBD2 (6 bases). CDR1 and CDR2 (germline): SGHDT, YYEEEE. Between the trimmed V and J ends, which lost 4 bases and 0 bases, there was a span of 14 bases. CDR3 length equals 16 residues. The CDR3 here is CASSQDLGGSYNEQFF. The CDR3 region has the DNA TGTGCCAGCAGCCAAGACCTGGGGGGCTCCTACAATGAGCAGTTCTTC.

A remark on this clonotype: The junction departs from germline at one end; a sequencing error may be responsible. The chain joins TRBV10-2 to TRBJ2-3, with 7 bases aligning to TRBD1. In germline, CDR1 is WSHSY, CDR2 SAAADI. This CDR3 comprises 15 residues. CDR3 coding DNA: TGCGCCAGCAATGAGTCCACGTTCAGGGGGGATACGCAGTATTTT. Its protein is CASNESTFRGDTQYF.

The chain couples TRBV9 to TRBJ2-7, with D possibly being TRBD2 (5 bases). Germline CDR1 and CDR2: SGDLS and YYNGEE. Trimming took off 0 bases at V and 6 bases at J, with 16 bases between the two ends. The CDR3 totals 15 residues. CDR3 in DNA: TGTGCCAGCAGCGTAGTCGGCCTGGGAGCGGCCGAGCAGTACTTC. Its translation is CASSVVGLGAAEQYF.

This clonotype was observed a single time. The germline gene is not matched at one end of the junction; a read error may be the cause. The chain joins TRBV28 to TRBJ1-6, with 12 bases that match TRBD1. The length of the CDR3 is 18 residues. Germline V gene lookup returns CDR1 MDHEN and CDR2 SYDVKM. CDR3: CASQPGTGGDMENSPFHF. The CDR3 DNA reads TGTGCCAGTCAACCCGGGACAGGGGGCGATATGGAGAATTCACCCTTCCACTTT.

The rearrangement uses TRBV11-2 and TRBJ1-4, with D uncertain. Germline CDR1 is SGHAT and CDR2 is FQNNGV. Trimming left V 5 bases short and J 5 bases short, with 18 bases between. The CDR3 is 16 amino acids. The CDR3 protein is CASSKTIGGTNEKLFF. Here the CDR3 DNA reads TGTGCCAGCAGCAAGACTATAGGAGGAACAAATGAAAAACTGTTTTTT.

The chain recombines TRBV5-1 with TRBJ2-5; TRBD2 aligns across 8 bases. The trim removed 3 bases at V and 3 bases at J, leaving 4 bases unmatched. The CDR3 consists of 14 residues. Germline CDR1 and CDR2: SGHRS and YFSETQ. CDR3 loop: CASSSIAGKETQYF. For the CDR3, the DNA is TGCGCCAGCAGCTCCATAGCGGGAAAAGAGACCCAGTACTTC.

This clonotype was counted a few times. The rearrangement links TRBV7-3 to TRBJ2-1, with D unresolved. The CDR3 runs to 13 residues. Germline V gene sequence: CDR1 SGHTA, CDR2 FQGTGA. V shed 5 bases and J shed 2 bases, with 7 bases lying between them. CDR3 nucleotide sequence: TGTGCCAGCAGCCCGGAACCCTACAATGAGCAGTTCTTC. As protein: CASSPEPYNEQFF. Full variable domain (remainder filled in from reference TRBV7-3 and TRBJ2-1): GAGVSQTPSNKVTEKGKYVELRCDPISGHTALYWYRQSLGQGPEFLIYFQGTGAADDSGLPNDRFFAVRPEGSVSTLKIQRTERGDSAVYLCASSPEPYNEQFFGPGTRLTVL.

This sequence joins TRBV6-2 or TRBV6-3 and TRBJ1-1, with 9 bases matching TRBD1. After removal of 7 bases from V and 7 bases from J, the junction contained 7 bases not matched to a gene. CDR1 and CDR2 from the germline V gene are MNHEY and SVGEGT. CDR3 length: 13 amino acids. CDR3 DNA sequence: TGTGCCAGCAATTTGACAGGGGGACTTGAAGCTTTCTTT. Its protein product is CASNLTGGLEAFF.

In regard to this clonotype: At one boundary the junction diverges from the germline segment, which might be a read error. This rearrangement joins TRBV29-1 to TRBJ1-4; no definite D call. The CDR3 has 13 residues. Germline lookup yields CDR1 SQVTM and CDR2 ANQGSEA. DNA for the CDR3: TGTAGCGTGTTAACGGGCTTTAGTGAAGAACTGTTTTTT. It specifies CSVLTGFSEELFF.

This chain joins TRBV24-1 and TRBJ1-5; no clear D gene. From germline, CDR1 is KGHDR and CDR2 SFDVKD. CDR3 length equals 16 residues. V was trimmed by 6 bases and J by 3 bases, leaving 17 bases between them. CDR3 nucleotides: TGTGCCACCAGTAAAATTATACGGACCGACAATCAGCCCCAGCATTTT. This encodes CATSKIIRTDNQPQHF.

As for this clonotype: Given a much more abundant clone one base away, this may be a read error. The chain combines TRBV12-5 with TRBJ1-1; D is unclear. This CDR3 has 13 amino acids. In germline, CDR1 is LGHNT, CDR2 FRNRAP. The CDR3 DNA is TGTACTAGTGGTTTCGACCCAGTCGCTGAAGCTTTCTTT. This gives the protein CTSGFDPVAEAFF.

The rearrangement uses TRBV20-1 and TRBJ2-1, with no clear D. Trimming took off 1 base at V and 9 bases at J, with 7 bases between the two ends. Germline CDR1 and CDR2: DFQATT and SNEGSKA (reference sequence). The length of the CDR3 is 11 residues. CDR3 residues: CSARVVAEQFF. The CDR3 DNA reads as TGCAGTGCTAGAGTCGTGGCTGAGCAGTTCTTC.

A word on this clonotype: This may be a read error: a much more frequent sequence differs by one nucleotide. The V gene is TRBV5-4, the J gene TRBJ2-3, with a tentative D call TRBD1 (5 bases). This CDR3 contains 14 residues. In germline, CDR1 is SGHNT, CDR2 YYREEE (reference sequence). The CDR3 bases are TGTGCCAGCAGCTTAGACAGTTCCACAGATACGCAGTTTTTT. Its translation is CASSLDSSTDTQFF.

This clonotype has at least ten counts. The V gene is TRBV6-1, the J gene TRBJ1-5; 7 positions match TRBD1. CDR3 size: 17 residues. Trimming removed 5 bases from V and 1 base from J; junction bases left unmatched: 11. Germline CDR1 and CDR2: MNHNS and SASEGT. CDR3 amino acids: CASSQQGGAMSNQPQHF. The CDR3 DNA is TGTGCCAGCAGTCAGCAAGGGGGCGCGATGAGCAATCAGCCCCAGCATTTT.

In regard to this clonotype: A read error may account for a junction end that differs from germline. The V and J genes are TRBV6-2 or TRBV6-3 and TRBJ2-3; TRBD2 agrees at 7 bases. Germline V gives CDR1 MNHEY, CDR2 SVGEGT. CDR3 length equals 17 residues. CDR3 sequence: CASSPRASGRFTDTHYF. The DNA for the CDR3 is TGTGCCAGCAGTCCCCGGGCTAGCGGAAGATTCACAGATACGCACTATTTT.

Details on this clonotype: A much larger clone differs from this one at a single base, so this may be a read error. The V call is TRBV12-3 or TRBV12-4, the J call TRBJ2-7, with TRBD2 identical over 7 bases. V lost 4 bases and J lost 6; bases outside the gene matches: 9. The CDR3 extends over 14 amino acids. CDR3 in amino acids: CASSSAGTGIEQYF. The CDR3 DNA reads as TGTGCCAGCAGTTCAGCGGGGACTGGGATCGAGCAGTACTTC.

The sample holds a few counts of this clonotype. Here the CDR3 reads CASSYSRAGGETQYF. CDR3 nucleotides: TGTGCCAGCAGTTACTCGAGGGCAGGGGGAGAGACCCAGTACTTC. The chain is built from TRBV6-5 and TRBJ2-5; TRBD1 matches at 7 bases. The CDR3 loop spans 15 amino acids. Trimming took 0 bases from V and 4 from J; bases not matched to a gene: 5. CDR1 MNHEY and CDR2 SVGAGI come from the germline V gene.

Concerning this clonotype: At one end the junction does not follow the germline gene, possibly because of a read error. The chain recombines TRBV4-3 with TRBJ2-7; D is undetermined. The CDR3 contains 14 residues. Germline-derived CDR1 and CDR2 are LGHNA and YSLEER. The DNA of the CDR3 is TGCGCCAGCGGCCAAGTTCCAGGCTCCTACGAGCAGTACTTC. This gives the protein CASGQVPGSYEQYF.

This clonotype was observed many times. The rearrangement uses TRBV6-2 or TRBV6-3 and TRBJ2-7; 9 bases map to TRBD2. Germline V gene sequence: CDR1 MNHEY, CDR2 SVGEGT. Trimming took 6 bases from V and 7 from J; bases not matched to a gene: 13. The CDR3 is 15 residues long. CDR3 loop: CASSYLAGSPWEQYF. The CDR3 nucleotides are TGTGCCAGCAGCTATCTAGCGGGATCCCCATGGGAGCAGTACTTC.

This clonotype showed up many times. This chain connects TRBV11-2 to TRBJ2-3, with D possibly matching TRBD1 (5 bases). V lost 0 bases and J lost 7, with 20 bases in between. CDR1 and CDR2 (germline): SGHAT, FQNNGV. This CDR3 spans 17 amino acids. The CDR3 region has the DNA TGTGCCAGCAGCTTAGAGGCCCCAGTGGCAGGGATGAATACGCAGTATTTT. It is translated as CASSLEAPVAGMNTQYF.

The chain couples TRBV2 to TRBJ1-1; D unclear. CDR1 is SNHLY and CDR2 is FYNNEI in the germline V gene. V lost 2 bases and J 2 bases, leaving 6 bases between the germline ends. This CDR3 region has 13 residues. CDR3 in amino acids: CASSEYGNTEAFF. The CDR3 DNA reads as TGTGCCAGCAGTGAATACGGTAACACTGAAGCTTTCTTT.

This clonotype was found a few times. The genes are TRBV6-5 and TRBJ2-2, with a tentative D call TRBD2 (5 bases). CDR1 and CDR2 from the germline V gene are MNHEY and SVGAGI. This CDR3 has 15 residues. The V gene lost 4 bases and the J gene lost 1 base, with 10 bases spanning the gap. This chain's CDR3 is CASSFKRLNTGELFF. The CDR3 region has the DNA TGTGCCAGCAGTTTCAAGCGGTTGAACACCGGGGAGCTGTTTTTT.

This clonotype showed up just a few times. The gene calls are TRBV4-2 and TRBJ1-5; D may be TRBD1 (5 bases). Germline V gene lookup returns CDR1 LGHNA and CDR2 YNFKEQ. Trimming took off 1 base at V and 5 bases at J, with 12 bases between the two ends. The CDR3 extends over 15 amino acids. The CDR3 DNA sequence: TGTGCCAGCAGCCAAGTACAGGATCGCGATCAGCCCCAGCATTTT. Its translation is CASSQVQDRDQPQHF.

A word on this clonotype: A much larger clone is a single base away; this may be a read error. V usage is TRBV6-5 and J usage is TRBJ1-1; 7 bases are shared with TRBD1. The germline V gene has CDR1 MNHEY and CDR2 SVGAGI. V was clipped by 6 bases and J by 3 bases; unmatched bases: 16. CDR3 length: 17 amino acids. CDR3 protein: CASRRETQQGIYTEAFF. CDR3 coding DNA: TGTGCCAGCAGACGGGAGACCCAACAGGGGATCTACACTGAAGCTTTCTTT.